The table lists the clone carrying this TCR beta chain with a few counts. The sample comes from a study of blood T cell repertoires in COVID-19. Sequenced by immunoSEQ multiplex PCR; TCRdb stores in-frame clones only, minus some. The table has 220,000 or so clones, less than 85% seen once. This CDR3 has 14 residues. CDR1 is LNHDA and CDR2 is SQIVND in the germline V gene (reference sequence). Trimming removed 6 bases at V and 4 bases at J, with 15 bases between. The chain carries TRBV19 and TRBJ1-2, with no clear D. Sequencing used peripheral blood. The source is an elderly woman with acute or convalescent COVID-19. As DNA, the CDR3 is TGTGCCAGTAGCACGCCCATGGAGGGCTATGGCTACACCTTC. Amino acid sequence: CASSTPMEGYGYTF.